This T cell receptor (beta chain) comes out of a study of T cells after yellow fever vaccination. Notes on the study in general: Clonotype sharing between CD4 and CD8 compartments was small. Booster sampling recovered most clones from primary vaccination (approximately 97% CD4, approximately 90% CD8).

Via MiXCR, TCRdb re-called the 5' RACE reads, giving one row per CDR3 protein. There are 110,000 or so distinct CDR3 sequences in the sample; 6.5% to 9% occur only once, and 2.7% lies in the top ten. For this clonotype: Its specificity is unknown.

The sequence was collected from a man younger than 30 who received the YFV17D yellow fever vaccine. Sequenced here: CD4+ T cells sorted from PBMCs, sampled about 41 days after the first yellow fever vaccination.

The CDR3 loop is CASSPRTPRDTEAFF. The CDR3 DNA reads TGCGCCAGCAGCCCCCGGACGCCGAGGGACACTGAAGCTTTCTTT. J is TRBJ1-1 and V is TRBV5-1; no firm D call. This CDR3 comprises 15 residues. Trimming removed 4 bases from V and 3 bases from J, with 16 bases in between. Germline-derived CDR1 and CDR2 are SGHRS and YFSETQ.